Shown below are 20 T cell receptor beta chains from a single sample sequenced in a study of CD8 T cells in Susac syndrome. Reverse transcription of 0.5 to 1 ug RNA was performed with random hexamers. TCRdb ran MiXCR on the immunoSEQ multiplex PCR reads and lists one entry per CDR3 protein. This sample carries hundreds of thousands of distinct CDR3 sequences, 89% of them seen once, and the ten largest clones take about 0.17%. The sequenced material came from CD8+ T cells from PBMCs. These receptors all stem from a human donor with multiple sclerosis.

This sequence joins TRBV2 and TRBJ2-6; a weak D match, TRBD2 (6 bases). Looked up from germline, CDR1 is SNHLY and CDR2 is FYNNEI. The length of the CDR3 is 16 residues. Trimming cost V 8 bases and J 0 bases, with 14 bases left between them. The CDR3 nucleotides are TGTGCCAGCTTAAGGCGGGAACTCTCTGGGGCCAACGTCCTGACTTTC. Its translation: CASLRRELSGANVLTF. The full variable domain, with the rest looked up from reference TRBV2 and TRBJ2-6, is EPEVTQTPSHQVTQMGQEVILRCVPISNHLYFYWYRQILGQKVEFLVSFYNNEISEKSEIFDDQFSVERPDGSNFTLKIRSTKLEDSAMYFCASLRRELSGANVLTFGAGSRLTVL.

V gene TRBV12-3 or TRBV12-4 combines with J gene TRBJ1-2; 8 bases are a match to TRBD1. This CDR3 is 13 amino acids long. Losses at the gene ends were 5 bases for V and 6 bases for J; bases not matched to a gene: 5. CDR3 sequence reads: CASSIPGGHGYTF. CDR3 nucleotide sequence: TGTGCCAGCAGTATCCCAGGGGGCCATGGCTACACCTTC.

This rearrangement joins TRBV20-1 to TRBJ2-1; TRBD2 matches 14 bases. The CDR3 length is 15 residues. V shed 5 bases, J shed 8 bases, and the junction held 8 bases outside the gene matches. CDR1 and CDR2 from the germline V gene are DFQATT and SNEGSKA (reference sequence). CDR3 amino acids: CSAHSGTSGSDEQFF. CDR3 bases: TGCAGTGCTCATTCCGGGACTAGCGGGAGCGATGAGCAGTTCTTC.

This chain links TRBV29-1 with TRBJ2-1; 10 bases align to TRBD2. The germline CDR1 and CDR2 sequences are SQVTM and ANQGSEA. Trimming cost V 0 bases and J 9 bases; bases outside gene matches: 14. The CDR3 has 17 amino acids. CDR3 coding DNA: TGCAGCGTTGAAGATCGGGCCAGCGGGAGGGTCTTGGGTGAGCAGTTCTTC. Translation gives CSVEDRASGRVLGEQFF.

The chain links TRBV6-2 or TRBV6-3 to TRBJ2-6; the D is unclear. V dropped 2 bases and J dropped 3 bases, with 8 bases sitting between them. CDR3 length equals 15 residues. The germline CDR1 and CDR2 sequences are MNHEY and SVGEGT. DNA for the CDR3: TGTGCCAGCAGTTACAAGGGCAGTGGGGCCAACGTCCTGACTTTC. This gives the protein CASSYKGSGANVLTF.

The chain couples TRBV28 to TRBJ2-2, with unresolved D. The CDR3 runs 14 residues. The V gene's germline CDR1 is MDHEN and CDR2 SYDVKM. The germline V and J ends were trimmed by 5 bases and 10 bases, with 17 bases remaining between them. The CDR3 is CASSQYMGQVELFF. In DNA form, the CDR3 reads TGTGCCAGCAGTCAGTACATGGGTCAGGTGGAGCTGTTTTTT. Filled out from reference TRBV28 and TRBJ2-2, the complete variable domain reads DVKVTQSSRYLVKRTGEKVFLECVQDMDHENMFWYRQDPGLGLRLIYFSYDVKMKEKGDIPEGYSVSREKKERFSLILESASTNQTSMYLCASSQYMGQVELFFGEGSRLTVL.

The V gene is TRBV4-3, the J gene TRBJ1-1, with TRBD1 identical over 7 bases. V lost 1 base, J lost 5 bases, and 4 bases stayed unmatched. The CDR3 has 14 amino acids. The germline gives CDR1 LGHNA, CDR2 YSLEER. CDR3 nucleotides: TGCGCCAGCAGCCAAGGAGGACAGGTGACTGAAGCTTTCTTT. It yields the protein CASSQGGQVTEAFF.

The chain employs TRBV4-1 and TRBJ1-1, with a weak D call TRBD1 (5 bases). Germline V gene sequence: CDR1 MGHRA, CDR2 YSYEKL. The CDR3 contains 13 residues. Trimming took off 6 bases at V and 3 bases at J, with 11 bases between the two ends. The CDR3 DNA follows: TGCGCCAGCAGGGGGACCTGGTACACTGAAGCTTTCTTT. This sequence encodes CASRGTWYTEAFF.

Only one count was recorded for this clonotype. The J gene is TRBJ1-2, the V gene TRBV7-9; D unclear. The CDR3 consists of 13 residues. Deletions cut 6 bases from V and 1 base from J, with 9 bases between. The germline V gene encodes CDR1 SEHNR and CDR2 FQNEAQ (reference sequence). The DNA of the CDR3 is TGTGCCAGCAGGCCAGCAATTAACTATGGCTACACCTTC. Translating it yields CASRPAINYGYTF.

This chain joins TRBV29-1 and TRBJ2-7; maybe TRBD1 (5 bases). The CDR3 has 16 amino acids. V lost 0 bases and J 4 bases, leaving 19 bases between the germline ends. Germline V gene data show CDR1 as SQVTM and CDR2 as ANQGSEA. CDR3 in amino acids: CSVEEQGRSGFYEQYF. The CDR3 nucleotides read TGCAGCGTTGAAGAGCAGGGAAGGTCAGGTTTTTACGAGCAGTACTTC.

This chain links TRBV28 with TRBJ1-2; tentatively, D is TRBD1 (5 bases). This CDR3 has 14 amino acids. Germline values: CDR1 MDHEN, CDR2 SYDVKM. V lost 4 bases, J lost 2 bases, and 11 bases lay in between. CDR3 sequence: CASSSGTVNYGYTF. CDR3 DNA: TGTGCCAGCAGTTCCGGGACGGTGAACTATGGCTACACCTTC.

The chain is built from TRBV7-3 and TRBJ1-1; no clear D gene. Germline V gene data show CDR1 as SGHTA and CDR2 as FQGTGA. This CDR3 has 15 amino acids. V lost 2 bases to trimming and J lost 1 base, with 11 bases between them. The CDR3 region is CASSLSWTGNTEAFF. CDR3 DNA: TGTGCCAGCAGCTTATCGTGGACGGGGAACACTGAAGCTTTCTTT. The whole variable domain, remainder taken from reference TRBV7-3 and TRBJ1-1, is GAGVSQTPSNKVTEKGKYVELRCDPISGHTALYWYRQSLGQGPEFLIYFQGTGAADDSGLPNDRFFAVRPEGSVSTLKIQRTERGDSAVYLCASSLSWTGNTEAFFGQGTRLTVV.

The V call is TRBV27, the J call TRBJ2-1, with 8 bases lining up with TRBD1. V lost 6 bases and J lost 4; bases outside the gene matches: 8. This CDR3 has 15 amino acids. Germline V gene sequence: CDR1 MNHEY, CDR2 SMNVEV (reference sequence). CDR3 region: CASRLGTGFYNEQFF. The CDR3 coding sequence is TGTGCCAGCAGGTTGGGGACAGGCTTTTACAATGAGCAGTTCTTC.

V gene TRBV6-5 combines with J gene TRBJ2-7; 11 bases line up with TRBD2. The CDR3 is 14 amino acids. In germline, CDR1 is MNHEY, CDR2 SVGAGI. After removal of 7 bases from V and 1 base from J, the junction contained 3 bases not matched to a gene. CDR3 coding DNA: TGTGCCAGCAATAGCGGGAGGGCTTCCTACGAGCAGTACTTC. Amino acid sequence: CASNSGRASYEQYF.

V is TRBV20-1 and J is TRBJ2-1; 8 bases align to TRBD1. The CDR3 contains 15 residues. Germline V CDR1 and CDR2: DFQATT, SNEGSKA (reference sequence). CDR3 sequence reads: CTINRRTGHYNEQFF. In nucleotides, the CDR3 is TGCACCATCAACCGGAGGACAGGGCATTACAATGAGCAGTTCTTC.

In this sample, this clonotype turned up once. In nucleotides, the CDR3 is TGTGCCAGCAGTTTGTTAACATTCGCGAACACCGGGGAGCTGTTTTTT. Translating it yields CASSLLTFANTGELFF. V and J are TRBV27 and TRBJ2-2; no firm D call. Trimming shortened V by 3 bases and J by 0 bases, and 11 bases separated the two germline ends. The CDR3 totals 16 residues. Per the germline V gene, CDR1 is MNHEY and CDR2 is SMNVEV (reference sequence).

V and J are TRBV19 and TRBJ1-5; TRBD1 is a possible D gene (6 bases). Per the germline V gene, CDR1 is LNHDA and CDR2 is SQIVND (reference sequence). This CDR3 has 15 amino acids. V was pared by 5 bases and J by 0 bases, with 11 bases between. CDR3 DNA: TGTGCCAGTAGTCCTACGGGGGCTAGCAATCAGCCCCAGCATTTT. Translation gives CASSPTGASNQPQHF. Drawing the rest from reference TRBV19 and TRBJ1-5, the complete variable domain is DGGITQSPKYLFRKEGQNVTLSCEQNLNHDAMYWYRQDPGQGLRLIYYSQIVNDFQKGDIAEGYSVSREKKESFPLTVTSAQKNPTAFYLCASSPTGASNQPQHFGDGTRLSIL.

This chain joins TRBV27 and TRBJ2-1; TRBD1 agrees at 7 bases. The CDR3 length is 14 residues. Germline V gives CDR1 MNHEY, CDR2 SMNVEV (reference sequence). V gave up 6 bases and J gave up 2 bases; unmatched junction bases: 4. CDR3 DNA sequence: TGTGCCAGCAGCCGTGGGACAGCCTACAATGAGCAGTTCTTC. This codes for CASSRGTAYNEQFF.

This chain links TRBV30 with TRBJ1-1; perhaps TRBD1 as D (5 bases). CDR3 length: 14 residues. Trimming left V 5 bases short and J 4 bases short, with 17 bases between. Per germline, CDR1 GTSNPN and CDR2 SVGIG (reference sequence). The CDR3 DNA reads as TGTGCCTGGGATACCTGGGGGGTGGGCACTGAAGCTTTCTTT. Its protein product is CAWDTWGVGTEAFF.

This chain uses TRBV18 with TRBJ2-1; TRBD1 might be the D (6 bases). From germline, CDR1 is KGHSH and CDR2 LQKENI. This CDR3 is built from 17 residues. The V and J ends lost 1 base and 5 bases respectively, with 18 bases between them. This CDR3 is CASSPRTPGHPDNEQFF. The CDR3 DNA reads as TGTGCCAGCTCACCACGTACTCCGGGACACCCTGACAATGAGCAGTTCTTC. Based on the CDR3 plus reference TRBV18 and TRBJ2-1, the full variable domain is NAGVMQNPRHLVRRRGQEARLRCSPMKGHSHVYWYRQLPEEGLKFMVYLQKENIIDESGMPKERFSAEFPKEGPSILRIQQVVRGDSAAYFCASSPRTPGHPDNEQFFGPGTRLTVL.